The 18 T cell receptor beta chains listed next were all sequenced from one sample in a study of T-cell memory formation after mild COVID-19. TCRdb passed the 5' RACE reads through MiXCR, listing each CDR3 protein once. Counted here are roughly 250,000 distinct CDR3 sequences, less than 20% occurring once; the ten biggest clones make up around 3.4%. Sequences were obtained from PBMCs or a T cell subset sorted from them (not recorded which). These TCRs come from a man aged 18 to 29 who had mild COVID-19 (a few samples of this study predate the infection). Cell type and time point are not known.

This clonotype was counted only a few times. The V and J genes are TRBV7-9 and TRBJ2-1; D is unclear. Per germline, CDR1 SEHNR and CDR2 FQNEAQ (reference sequence). V shed 1 base and J shed 6 bases, with 19 bases lying between them. This CDR3 has 17 residues. Written as DNA, the CDR3 is TGTGCCAGCAGCTTAGGGGTTTCCGCCTCGAATGCCAATGAGCAGTTCTTC. This gives the protein CASSLGVSASNANEQFF.

This chain connects TRBV5-4 to TRBJ2-1; maybe TRBD2 (6 bases). V was shortened by 2 bases and J by 9 bases, with 18 bases between the two germline ends. The CDR3 is 15 residues long. Germline V gives CDR1 SGHNT, CDR2 YYREEE (reference sequence). CDR3 amino acids: CASSFASLAGSEQFF. The CDR3 region has the DNA TGTGCCAGCAGCTTCGCGTCACTAGCAGGGAGTGAGCAGTTCTTC.

There are a few counts of this clonotype. The chain combines TRBV2 with TRBJ2-7; D is unclear. Germline lookup yields CDR1 SNHLY and CDR2 FYNNEI. This CDR3 contains 11 residues. V was cut by 5 bases and J by 2 bases, with 4 bases left in between. The CDR3 DNA reads as TGTGCCAGCAGTCAGACCTACGAGCAGTACGTC. Residues: CASSQTYEQYV.

The chain carries TRBV20-1 and TRBJ2-3, with D maybe TRBD2 (5 bases). Germline V gene lookup returns CDR1 DFQATT and CDR2 SNEGSKA (reference sequence). The germline V and J ends were trimmed by 2 bases and 2 bases, with 11 bases remaining between them. The length of the CDR3 is 14 residues. The DNA for the CDR3 is TGCAGTGCTAGAACGGGTAGCGTCACAGATACGCAGTATTTT. Protein: CSARTGSVTDTQYF.

V usage is TRBV19 and J usage is TRBJ2-3; 9 bases fit TRBD2. This CDR3 contains 18 residues. J gave up 2 bases and V 1 base, and 10 bases lay outside the gene matches. Germline CDR1 and CDR2: LNHDA and SQIVND (reference sequence). In DNA form, the CDR3 reads TGTGCCAGTAGTATAGCAGCTGGGGCTAGCGGGACCACAGATACGCAGTATTTT. Translation: CASSIAAGASGTTDTQYF.

This clonotype appeared a few times. The chain is built from TRBV12-3 or TRBV12-4 and TRBJ2-1, with D maybe TRBD2 (7 bases). Trimming took 7 bases from V and 1 from J, leaving 20 bases between them. The CDR3 consists of 17 residues. The DNA of the CDR3 is TGTGCCAGCAACAATAGGGGGAGGGGGAGGTCCTACAATGAGCAGTTCTTC. Its protein is CASNNRGRGRSYNEQFF.

Ten or more counts support this clonotype. Written as DNA, the CDR3 is TGTGCCAGCAGTTTAGGTCGGGTAGTGGAAGAGACCCAGTACTTC. This encodes CASSLGRVVEETQYF. The chain is built from TRBV27 and TRBJ2-5, with D unresolved. The CDR3 length is 15 residues. Trimming left V 2 bases short and J 3 bases short, with 13 bases between. In germline, CDR1 is MNHEY, CDR2 SMNVEV (reference sequence).

This clonotype was seen a handful of times. The DNA of the CDR3 is TGCGCCACGTACAGGGGATCCTACGAGCAGTACGTC. The encoded protein is CATYRGSYEQYV. The V call is TRBV5-1, the J call TRBJ2-7, with 7 nucleotides matching TRBD1. The CDR3 has 12 residues. With 9 bases clipped from V and 1 base from J, the junction kept 4 bases outside the gene matches. Germline CDR1 is SGHRS and CDR2 is YFSETQ.

This clonotype was detected a few times. This rearrangement joins TRBV20-1 to TRBJ1-1; no definite D call. V shed 2 bases and J shed 7 bases, with 5 bases lying between them. CDR3 length equals 10 residues. From germline, CDR1 is DFQATT and CDR2 SNEGSKA (reference sequence). The chain's CDR3 is CSARWVEAFF. The DNA of the CDR3 is TGCAGTGCTAGATGGGTTGAAGCTTTCTTT.

A few counts support this clonotype. The rearrangement joins TRBV7-2 to TRBJ2-1; D assignment may be TRBD1 or TRBD2 (5 bases each). There are 16 residues in the CDR3. The V gene lost 5 bases and the J gene lost 1 base, with 15 bases spanning the gap. Germline loops: CDR1 SGHTA, CDR2 FQGNSA. The CDR3 loop reads CASSNWGGTSYNEQFF. CDR3 bases: TGTGCCAGCAGCAATTGGGGTGGGACGTCCTACAATGAGCAGTTCTTC.

This clonotype occurred many times. V gene TRBV12-3 or TRBV12-4 combines with J gene TRBJ2-3; D is unresolved. With 6 bases removed from V and 0 bases from J, the gap between germline ends came to 16 bases. CDR3 length equals 16 residues. CDR3 DNA sequence: TGTGCCAGCAGCCCCCCCGTCAGCACTAGCACAGATACGCAGTATTTT. Translated: CASSPPVSTSTDTQYF.

The chain links TRBV7-2 to TRBJ2-4; maybe TRBD1 (6 bases). Trimming took 7 bases from V and 1 from J, leaving 14 bases between them. From germline, CDR1 is SGHTA and CDR2 FQGNSA. This CDR3 has 15 residues. CDR3 DNA sequence: TGTGCCAGCATCACAGGGTCCCCGGCCAAAAACATTCAGTACTTC. Its translation is CASITGSPAKNIQYF. The entire variable domain, with the rest obtained from reference TRBV7-2 and TRBJ2-4, is as follows: GAGVSQSPSNKVTEKGKDVELRCDPISGHTALYWYRQSLGQGLEFLIYFQGNSAPDKSGLPSDRFSAERTGGSVSTLTIQRTQQEDSAVYLCASITGSPAKNIQYFGAGTRLSVL.

This clonotype was counted between two and nine times. The rearrangement links TRBV7-2 to TRBJ1-3; 7 bases agree with TRBD1. CDR3 length: 13 amino acids. Germline values: CDR1 SGHTA, CDR2 FQGNSA. J was trimmed by 3 bases and V by 6 bases; bases with no gene match: 2. The CDR3 here is CASSTGDGNTIYF. CDR3 bases: TGTGCCAGCAGTACAGGGGATGGAAACACCATATATTTT.

The rearrangement uses TRBV4-1 and TRBJ2-7, with TRBD1 matching over 7 bases. J was trimmed by 4 bases and V by 2 bases; bases with no gene match: 8. CDR3 length: 15 amino acids. The V gene's germline CDR1 is MGHRA and CDR2 YSYEKL. The CDR3 spells CASSQTDRVGYEQYF. In DNA form, the CDR3 reads TGCGCCAGCAGCCAAACCGACAGGGTCGGATACGAGCAGTACTTC.

This clonotype was detected many times. The V gene is TRBV10-3, the J gene TRBJ1-1; D unclear. V lost 0 bases and J lost 4, with 9 bases in between. CDR3 size: 14 residues. The germline CDR1 and CDR2 sequences are ENHRY and SYGVKD. The CDR3 reads CAISESRRFTEAFF. In DNA, the CDR3 is TGTGCCATCAGTGAGTCACGGAGGTTCACTGAAGCTTTCTTT.

This clonotype was picked up a small number of times. The genes are TRBV5-1 and TRBJ1-2, with 8 bases identical to TRBD1. The length of the CDR3 is 14 residues. V shed 4 bases, J shed 6 bases, and the junction held 8 bases outside the gene matches. Germline V gene data show CDR1 as SGHRS and CDR2 as YFSETQ. CDR3 DNA: TGCGCCAGCAGCCCGGGAGACAGGGGACATGGCTACACCTTC. Translation: CASSPGDRGHGYTF.

The V call is TRBV27, the J call TRBJ1-2; unclear D gene. Germline V CDR1 and CDR2: MNHEY, SMNVEV (reference sequence). The V end lost 4 bases, the J end lost 0 bases, and 15 bases lay between the germline ends. This CDR3 has 16 residues. This CDR3 is CASSSLPGVSNYGYTF. The DNA for the CDR3 is TGTGCCAGCAGTTCGCTCCCGGGCGTATCTAACTATGGCTACACCTTC.

The CDR3 DNA reads TGTGCCAGCTCACCGAGCTGGGCAGGGGCCGACTATGGCTACACCTTC. It encodes CASSPSWAGADYGYTF. This chain connects TRBV18 to TRBJ1-2; D is perhaps TRBD1 (6 bases). This CDR3 spans 16 amino acids. From germline, CDR1 is KGHSH and CDR2 LQKENI. The V and J ends lost 3 bases and 3 bases respectively, with 17 bases between them. The full variable domain, rest sourced from reference TRBV18 and TRBJ1-2, is NAGVMQNPRHLVRRRGQEARLRCSPMKGHSHVYWYRQLPEEGLKFMVYLQKENIIDESGMPKERFSAEFPKEGPSILRIQQVVRGDSAAYFCASSPSWAGADYGYTFGSGTRLTVV.